Presented here are 27 T cell receptor beta chains from one specimen sequenced in a study of blood T cell repertoires in COVID-19. Clones were sequenced by immunoSEQ multiplex PCR, and TCRdb holds only the in-frame ones, with some missing. The data hold 240,000 or so clones, with 87% observed a single time. The specimen sequenced was peripheral blood. The source of these receptors is a man in his sixties who had recovered from COVID-19.

The rearrangement links TRBV5-8 to TRBJ2-2; TRBD1 might be the D (6 bases). In germline, CDR1 is SGHTS, CDR2 YDEGEE. This CDR3 has 15 residues. Trimming stripped 6 bases from V and 0 bases from J, with 12 bases between. In DNA, the CDR3 is TGTGCCAGCACCCGACAGGCGGCGAACACCGGGGAGCTGTTTTTT. Translating it yields CASTRQAANTGELFF.

This clone appeared a single time. The chain joins TRBV27 to TRBJ2-4, with TRBD1 matching over 8 bases. The V gene's germline CDR1 is MNHEY and CDR2 SMNVEV (reference sequence). After removal of 7 bases from V and 6 bases from J, the junction contained 5 bases not matched to a gene. The CDR3 is made up of 13 amino acids. Here the CDR3 reads CASISGQGNIQYF. DNA for the CDR3: TGTGCCAGCATAAGCGGACAGGGAAACATTCAGTACTTC.

CDR3 sequence: CASSFIWGGTEAFF. DNA for the CDR3: TGTGCCAGCAGCTTCATCTGGGGAGGCACTGAAGCTTTCTTT. The chain couples TRBV5-4 to TRBJ1-1, with unresolved D. Germline CDR1 SGHNT, CDR2 YYREEE (reference sequence). V shed 2 bases and J shed 4 bases, with 12 bases lying between them. The length of the CDR3 is 14 residues.

This chain uses TRBV7-9 with TRBJ2-7; D is unclear. This CDR3 is built from 13 residues. V was shortened by 1 base and J by 5 bases, with 9 bases between the two germline ends. CDR1 and CDR2 (germline): SEHNR, FQNEAQ (reference sequence). The CDR3 here is CASSLVRFHEQYF. The CDR3 nucleotides are TGTGCCAGCAGCTTAGTCAGGTTCCACGAGCAGTACTTC.

The chain couples TRBV15 to TRBJ1-2; no definite D call. Germline-derived CDR1 and CDR2 are LNHNV and YYDKDF (reference sequence). The CDR3 is 12 amino acids. Trimming took 3 bases from V and 5 from J, leaving 7 bases between them. This CDR3 is CATSREGYGYTF. The CDR3 DNA sequence: TGTGCCACCAGCAGGGAGGGATATGGCTACACCTTC.

The CDR3 region is CASEGVSEAFF. The CDR3 coding sequence is TGTGCCAGCGAGGGGGTCTCTGAAGCTTTCTTT. This rearrangement joins TRBV6-5 to TRBJ1-1; a possible D gene is TRBD1 (6 bases). The CDR3 covers 11 residues. V lost 8 bases to trimming and J lost 6 bases, with 10 bases between them. CDR1 is MNHEY, CDR2 SVGAGI, per germline.

This CDR3 reads CASGLMYRDRGQATEAFF. CDR3 DNA: TGTGCTAGTGGTTTAATGTACCGGGACAGGGGACAGGCCACTGAAGCTTTCTTT. V gene TRBV12-5 combines with J gene TRBJ1-1, with 10 bases that match TRBD1. CDR1 and CDR2 from the germline V gene are LGHNT and FRNRAP. V shed 3 bases and J 4 bases; nucleotides not matched to a gene: 14. This CDR3 is 18 amino acids long.

The rearrangement joins TRBV4-2 to TRBJ1-4; TRBD1 matches 9 bases. The CDR3 loop spans 14 amino acids. The trim removed 1 base at V and 8 bases at J, leaving 2 bases unmatched. Germline CDR1 reads LGHNA; CDR2 reads YNFKEQ. The CDR3 nucleotides read TGTGCCAGCAGCCAAGGGACAGGGGAGGAAAAACTGTTTTTT. It translates to CASSQGTGEEKLFF.

J is TRBJ1-3 and V is TRBV5-1; tentatively, D is TRBD1 (6 bases). Trimming shortened V by 0 bases and J by 0 bases, and 10 bases separated the two germline ends. This CDR3 contains 16 residues. Germline V gene sequence: CDR1 SGHRS, CDR2 YFSETQ. CDR3 coding DNA: TGCGCCAGCAGCTTGGAGGGGACAAGCTCTGGAAACACCATATATTTT. Translation: CASSLEGTSSGNTIYF.

V and J are TRBV19 and TRBJ2-1; possibly TRBD1 for D (6 bases). V was cut by 4 bases and J by 10 bases, with 17 bases left in between. CDR3 size: 14 residues. In germline, CDR1 is LNHDA, CDR2 SQIVND (reference sequence). The CDR3 loop is CASSTGYQGTEQFF. CDR3 coding DNA: TGTGCCAGTAGTACGGGATACCAGGGGACGGAGCAGTTCTTC.

V gene TRBV19 combines with J gene TRBJ2-3; D call uncertain. V was shortened by 5 bases and J by 2 bases, with 11 bases between the two germline ends. CDR1 and CDR2 (germline): LNHDA, SQIVND (reference sequence). The length of the CDR3 is 14 residues. The CDR3 is CASSPGYLTDTQYF. The CDR3 DNA reads TGTGCCAGTAGTCCCGGTTACCTCACAGATACGCAGTATTTT.

The genes are TRBV3-1 (or the pseudogene TRBV3-2) and TRBJ2-3, with 7 bases that match TRBD2. The germline V gene has CDR1 LGHDT and CDR2 YNNKEL (reference sequence). With V trimmed by 4 bases and J by 0 bases, 16 bases remained unmatched. The CDR3 spans 19 residues. The CDR3 coding sequence is TGTGCCAGCAGCCGCATAGCGGGCCTTGGGCCCTTAAGCACAGATACGCAGTATTTT. Translating it yields CASSRIAGLGPLSTDTQYF.

Many counts were recorded for this clone. The V gene is TRBV18, the J gene TRBJ2-7; D is possibly TRBD2 (7 bases). Trimming cost V 6 bases and J 2 bases, with 14 bases left between them. Germline assignment: CDR1 KGHSH and CDR2 LQKENI. CDR3 length equals 14 residues. The CDR3 spells CASSTTGTTYEQYF. The CDR3 DNA reads TGTGCCAGCTCCACAACAGGGACTACCTACGAGCAGTACTTC.

CDR3 residues: CASSFSRGGGYEQYF. The CDR3 DNA follows: TGCGCCAGCAGCTTCTCTCGCGGGGGGGGTTACGAGCAGTACTTC. The chain employs TRBV5-1 and TRBJ2-7; 9 nucleotides align to TRBD2. Germline CDR1 reads SGHRS; CDR2 reads YFSETQ. Trimming cost V 2 bases and J 4 bases; bases outside gene matches: 7. This CDR3 has 15 amino acids. Drawing the rest from reference TRBV5-1 and TRBJ2-7, the complete variable domain is KAGVTQTPRYLIKTRGQQVTLSCSPISGHRSVSWYQQTPGQGLQFLFEYFSETQRNKGNFPGRFSGRQFSNSRSEMNVSTLELGDSALYLCASSFSRGGGYEQYFGPGTRLTVT.

The rearrangement uses TRBV5-1 and TRBJ1-5; D remains unclear. Between the trimmed V and J ends, which lost 0 bases and 1 base, there was a span of 11 bases. CDR1 is SGHRS and CDR2 is YFSETQ in the germline V gene. CDR3 length equals 16 residues. The CDR3 spells CASSLGPRGSNQPQHF. CDR3 nucleotides: TGCGCCAGCAGCTTGGGGCCACGCGGGAGCAATCAGCCCCAGCATTTT.

This sequence joins TRBV19 and TRBJ1-3; 9 bases are a match to TRBD1. With V trimmed by 10 bases and J by 2 bases, 6 bases remained unmatched. Per germline, CDR1 LNHDA and CDR2 SQIVND (reference sequence). CDR3 length equals 14 residues. The CDR3 loop reads CATQQGAAGNTIYF. The DNA of the CDR3 is TGTGCCACCCAACAGGGGGCCGCTGGAAACACCATATATTTT.

V gene TRBV10-3 combines with J gene TRBJ2-1; TRBD2 matches 10 bases. CDR1 ENHRY and CDR2 SYGVKD come from the germline V gene. Unmatched junction bases numbered 5, after V lost 4 bases and J lost 5 bases. The CDR3 has 15 residues. CDR3 in amino acids: CAISVTSGDNNEQFF. Written as DNA, the CDR3 is TGTGCCATCAGTGTAACTAGCGGGGACAACAATGAGCAGTTCTTC.

Concerning this clone itself: This CDR3 is also generated by other DNA sequences in the sample. The J gene is TRBJ1-5, the V gene TRBV9; 10 bases are a match to TRBD1. Germline V gene sequence: CDR1 SGDLS, CDR2 YYNGEE. Trimming cost V 0 bases and J 4 bases; bases outside gene matches: 1. CDR3 length: 15 amino acids. In nucleotides, the CDR3 is TGTGCCAGCAGCGTAGGGACAGGGGGGAATCAGCCCCAGCATTTT. Translated: CASSVGTGGNQPQHF.

The chain couples TRBV28 to TRBJ1-1; 8 positions match TRBD1. V shed 5 bases, J shed 7 bases, and the junction held 0 bases outside the gene matches. Germline V gene data show CDR1 as MDHEN and CDR2 as SYDVKM. This CDR3 region has 11 residues. In nucleotides, the CDR3 is TGTGCCAGCAGTGGACAGGGTGAAGCTTTCTTT. As protein: CASSGQGEAFF.

This clone was recorded only once. The chain links TRBV11-2 to TRBJ2-5; the D gene is possibly TRBD2 (5 bases). Trimming shortened V by 3 bases and J by 1 base, and 9 bases separated the two germline ends. Germline V CDR1 and CDR2: SGHAT, FQNNGV. CDR3 length equals 14 residues. The CDR3 DNA reads as TGTGCCAGCAGCTTGAGGGTCGCCCAAGAGACCCAGTACTTC. Amino acid sequence: CASSLRVAQETQYF.

This chain links TRBV28 with TRBJ2-3, with TRBD1 matching 9 bases. The CDR3 is 16 residues long. CDR1 and CDR2 from the germline V gene are MDHEN and SYDVKM. V gave up 4 bases and J gave up 4 bases; unmatched junction bases: 9. The CDR3 loop reads CASSSPRDRDPDTQYF. The CDR3 DNA sequence: TGTGCCAGCAGTTCGCCTAGGGACAGGGATCCAGATACGCAGTATTTT.

The V and J genes are TRBV30 and TRBJ2-2, with D perhaps TRBD2 (6 bases). The V gene's germline CDR1 is GTSNPN and CDR2 SVGIG (reference sequence). The CDR3 extends over 13 amino acids. Trimming left V 4 bases short and J 3 bases short, with 9 bases between. CDR3 residues: CAWTRGYTGELFF. Here the CDR3 DNA reads TGTGCCTGGACTCGGGGGTACACCGGGGAGCTGTTTTTT.

The CDR3 spells CAISDAQNRNTIYF. Written as DNA, the CDR3 is TGTGCCATCAGTGACGCACAAAACAGAAACACCATATATTTT. The chain recombines TRBV10-3 with TRBJ1-3; D not resolved. Trimming took off 3 bases at V and 5 bases at J, with 11 bases between the two ends. The CDR3 has 14 residues. Germline V CDR1 and CDR2: ENHRY, SYGVKD.

V and J are TRBV11-2 and TRBJ1-2; no clear D. The V gene lost 3 bases and the J gene lost 0 bases, with 14 bases spanning the gap. The CDR3 loop spans 16 amino acids. Germline CDR1 reads SGHAT; CDR2 reads FQNNGV. CDR3 region: CASSLGRSRANYGYTF. The CDR3 nucleotides read TGTGCCAGCAGCTTGGGTAGGAGCAGAGCTAACTATGGCTACACCTTC.

This clone was seen a handful of times. The J gene is TRBJ1-2, the V gene TRBV12-3 or TRBV12-4; D possibly corresponds to TRBD1 (6 bases). V dropped 3 bases and J dropped 6 bases, with 11 bases sitting between them. The CDR3 has 13 amino acids. CDR3 sequence: CASSFRGGDGYTF. DNA of the CDR3: TGTGCCAGCAGTTTCAGGGGTGGGGATGGCTACACCTTC.

The rearrangement links TRBV5-4 to TRBJ2-7; no reliable D call. This CDR3 region has 12 residues. Germline V gene sequence: CDR1 SGHNT, CDR2 YYREEE (reference sequence). Trimming took 2 bases from V and 3 from J, leaving 6 bases between them. This CDR3 reads CASSFDFYEQYF. CDR3 sequence (DNA): TGTGCCAGCAGCTTCGACTTCTACGAGCAGTACTTC.

The V call is TRBV18, the J call TRBJ2-3; 8 bases agree with TRBD2. Germline loops: CDR1 KGHSH, CDR2 LQKENI. This CDR3 has 15 amino acids. The V gene end was trimmed by 3 bases and the J gene end by 2 bases; junction bases not matched to a gene: 4. CDR3 protein: CASSPRGANTDTQYF. The CDR3 nucleotides read TGTGCCAGCTCACCGCGGGGGGCCAACACAGATACGCAGTATTTT.